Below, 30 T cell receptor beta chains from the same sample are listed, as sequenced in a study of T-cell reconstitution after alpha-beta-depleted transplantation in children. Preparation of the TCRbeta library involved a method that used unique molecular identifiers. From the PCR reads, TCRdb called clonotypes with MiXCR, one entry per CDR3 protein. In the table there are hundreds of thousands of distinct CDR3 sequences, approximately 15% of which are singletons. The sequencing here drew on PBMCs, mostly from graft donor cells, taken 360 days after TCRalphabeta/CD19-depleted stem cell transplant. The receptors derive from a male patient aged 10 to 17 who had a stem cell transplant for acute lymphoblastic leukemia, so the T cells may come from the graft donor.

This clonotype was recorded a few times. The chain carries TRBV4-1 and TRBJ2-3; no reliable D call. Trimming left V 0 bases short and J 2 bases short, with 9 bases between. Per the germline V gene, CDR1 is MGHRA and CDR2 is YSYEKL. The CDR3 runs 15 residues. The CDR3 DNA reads TGCGCCAGCAGCCAAGACCCTAAAGCCACAGATACGCAGTATTTT. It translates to CASSQDPKATDTQYF.

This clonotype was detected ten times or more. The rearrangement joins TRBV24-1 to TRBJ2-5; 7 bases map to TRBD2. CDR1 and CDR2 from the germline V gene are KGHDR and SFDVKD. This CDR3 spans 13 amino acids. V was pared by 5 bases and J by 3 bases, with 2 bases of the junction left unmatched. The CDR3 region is CATSGLAEETQYF. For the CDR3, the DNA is TGTGCCACCAGTGGACTAGCCGAAGAGACCCAGTACTTC.

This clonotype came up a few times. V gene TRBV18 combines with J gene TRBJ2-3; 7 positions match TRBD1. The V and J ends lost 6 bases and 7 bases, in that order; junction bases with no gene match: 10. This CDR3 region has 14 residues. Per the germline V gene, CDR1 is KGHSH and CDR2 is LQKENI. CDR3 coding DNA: TGTGCCAGCTCCCCGGGACAGCCCGTAAATACGCAGTATTTT. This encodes CASSPGQPVNTQYF. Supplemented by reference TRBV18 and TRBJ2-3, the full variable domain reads NAGVMQNPRHLVRRRGQEARLRCSPMKGHSHVYWYRQLPEEGLKFMVYLQKENIIDESGMPKERFSAEFPKEGPSILRIQQVVRGDSAAYFCASSPGQPVNTQYFGPGTRLTVL.

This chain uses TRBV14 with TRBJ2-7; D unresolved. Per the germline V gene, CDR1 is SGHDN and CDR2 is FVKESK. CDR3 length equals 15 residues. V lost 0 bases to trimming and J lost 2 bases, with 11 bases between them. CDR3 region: CASSQDKGIAYEQYF. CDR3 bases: TGTGCCAGCAGCCAAGATAAAGGGATCGCCTACGAGCAGTACTTC.

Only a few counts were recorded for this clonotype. CDR3 sequence (DNA): TGCGCCTTCGTGACGACTAGCGGGAGTGGGTCAGGAGATACGCAGTATTTT. This encodes CAFVTTSGSGSGDTQYF. The chain couples TRBV5-1 to TRBJ2-3; 12 bases are a match to TRBD2. This CDR3 has 17 residues. The trim removed 10 bases at V and 5 bases at J, leaving 17 bases unmatched. Germline V CDR1 and CDR2: SGHRS, YFSETQ.

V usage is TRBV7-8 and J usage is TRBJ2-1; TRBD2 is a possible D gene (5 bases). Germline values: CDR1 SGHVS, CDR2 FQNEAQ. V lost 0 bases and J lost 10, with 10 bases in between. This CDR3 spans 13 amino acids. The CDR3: CASSLATRWEQFF. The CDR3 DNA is TGTGCCAGCAGCTTAGCAACTAGATGGGAGCAGTTCTTC.

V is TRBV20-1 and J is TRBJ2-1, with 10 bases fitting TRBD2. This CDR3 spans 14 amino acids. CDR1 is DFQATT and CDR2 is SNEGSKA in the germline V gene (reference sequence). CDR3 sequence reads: CSQAGGSSYNEQFF. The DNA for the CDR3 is TGCAGCCAAGCGGGAGGGAGCTCCTACAATGAGCAGTTCTTC.

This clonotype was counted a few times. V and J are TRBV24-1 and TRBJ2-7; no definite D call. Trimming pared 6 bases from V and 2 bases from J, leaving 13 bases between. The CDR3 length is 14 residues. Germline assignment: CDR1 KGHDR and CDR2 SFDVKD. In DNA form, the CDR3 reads TGTGCCACCAGTAAAGCGAACGAGCCCTACGAGCAGTACTTC. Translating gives CATSKANEPYEQYF.

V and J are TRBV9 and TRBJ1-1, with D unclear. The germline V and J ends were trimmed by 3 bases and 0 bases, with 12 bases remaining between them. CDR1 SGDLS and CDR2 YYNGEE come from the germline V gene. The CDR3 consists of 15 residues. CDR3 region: CASSGGSRLNTEAFF. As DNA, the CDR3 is TGTGCCAGCAGCGGAGGGAGTAGGTTGAACACTGAAGCTTTCTTT.

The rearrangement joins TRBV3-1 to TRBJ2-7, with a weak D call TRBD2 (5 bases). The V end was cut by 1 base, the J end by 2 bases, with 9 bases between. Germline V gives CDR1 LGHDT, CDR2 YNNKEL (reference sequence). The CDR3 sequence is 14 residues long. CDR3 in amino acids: CASSQGLGTYEQYF. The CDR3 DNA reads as TGTGCCAGCAGCCAAGGACTCGGGACCTACGAGCAGTACTTC.

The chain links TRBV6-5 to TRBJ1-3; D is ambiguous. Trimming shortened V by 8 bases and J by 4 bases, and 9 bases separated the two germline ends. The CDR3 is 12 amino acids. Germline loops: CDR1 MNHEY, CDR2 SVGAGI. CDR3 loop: CASSEMGNTIYF. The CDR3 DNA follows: TGTGCCAGCTCCGAGATGGGAAACACCATATATTTT.

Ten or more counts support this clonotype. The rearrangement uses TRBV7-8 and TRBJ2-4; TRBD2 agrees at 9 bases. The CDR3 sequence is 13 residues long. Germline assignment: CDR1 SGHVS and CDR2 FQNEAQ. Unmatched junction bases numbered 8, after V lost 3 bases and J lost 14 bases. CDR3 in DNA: TGTGCCAGCAGCTTGGGGCTAGCGGGGATCAAGTACTTC. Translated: CASSLGLAGIKYF.

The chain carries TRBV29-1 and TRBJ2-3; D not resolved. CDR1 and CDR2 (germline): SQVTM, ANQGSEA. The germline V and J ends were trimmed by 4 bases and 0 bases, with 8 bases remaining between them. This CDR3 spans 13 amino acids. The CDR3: CSVVSRSTDTQYF. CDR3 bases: TGCAGCGTTGTAAGCCGTAGCACAGATACGCAGTATTTT.

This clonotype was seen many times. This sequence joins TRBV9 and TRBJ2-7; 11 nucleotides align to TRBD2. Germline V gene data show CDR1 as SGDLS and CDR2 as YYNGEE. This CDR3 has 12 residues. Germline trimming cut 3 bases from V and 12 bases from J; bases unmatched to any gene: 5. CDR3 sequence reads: CASSASSGRMYF. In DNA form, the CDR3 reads TGTGCCAGCAGCGCCTCTAGCGGGAGGATGTACTTC.

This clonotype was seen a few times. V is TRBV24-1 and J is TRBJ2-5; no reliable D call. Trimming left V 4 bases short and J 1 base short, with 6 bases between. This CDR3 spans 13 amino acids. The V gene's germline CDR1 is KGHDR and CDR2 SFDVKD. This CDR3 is CATSDFPQETQYF. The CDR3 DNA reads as TGTGCCACCAGTGACTTTCCCCAAGAGACCCAGTACTTC.

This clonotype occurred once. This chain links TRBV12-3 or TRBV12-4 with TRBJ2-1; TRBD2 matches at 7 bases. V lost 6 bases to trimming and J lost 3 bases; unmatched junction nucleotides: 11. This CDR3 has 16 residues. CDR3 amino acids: CASRLRRENGYNEQFF. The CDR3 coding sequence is TGTGCCAGCAGGCTACGGCGGGAGAACGGCTACAATGAGCAGTTCTTC.

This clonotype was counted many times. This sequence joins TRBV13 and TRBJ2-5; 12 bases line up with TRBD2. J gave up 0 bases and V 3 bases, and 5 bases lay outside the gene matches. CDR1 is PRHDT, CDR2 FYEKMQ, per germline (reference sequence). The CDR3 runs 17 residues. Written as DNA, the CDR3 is TGTGCCAGCAGCTTCAGACTAGCGGGAGAGTACCAAGAGACCCAGTACTTC. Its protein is CASSFRLAGEYQETQYF.

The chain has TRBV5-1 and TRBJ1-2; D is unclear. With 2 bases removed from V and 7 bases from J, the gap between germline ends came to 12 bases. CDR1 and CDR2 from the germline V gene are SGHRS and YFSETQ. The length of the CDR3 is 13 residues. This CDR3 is CASSFEGVGGYTF. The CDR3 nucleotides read TGCGCCAGCAGCTTTGAGGGTGTAGGTGGCTACACCTTC.

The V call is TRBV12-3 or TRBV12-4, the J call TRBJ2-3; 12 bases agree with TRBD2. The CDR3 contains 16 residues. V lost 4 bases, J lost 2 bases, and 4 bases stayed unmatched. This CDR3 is CASSYRTSGVTDTQYF. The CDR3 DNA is TGTGCCAGCAGTTACCGGACTAGCGGGGTCACAGATACGCAGTATTTT.

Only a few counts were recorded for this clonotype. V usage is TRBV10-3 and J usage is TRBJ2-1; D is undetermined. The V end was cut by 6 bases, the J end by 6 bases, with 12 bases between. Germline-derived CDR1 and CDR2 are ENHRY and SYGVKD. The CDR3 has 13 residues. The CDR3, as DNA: TGTGCCATCAGCGACGAATTCCTCAATGAGCAGTTCTTC. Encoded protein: CAISDEFLNEQFF.

The DNA for the CDR3 is TGCGCCAGCAGCTTGGCCCCGTCCGGGCCCTACGAGCAGTACTTC. Amino acids: CASSLAPSGPYEQYF. The chain uses TRBV5-1 and TRBJ2-7; D unclear. Germline lookup yields CDR1 SGHRS and CDR2 YFSETQ. This CDR3 has 15 residues. V lost 0 bases and J lost 2, with 12 bases in between.

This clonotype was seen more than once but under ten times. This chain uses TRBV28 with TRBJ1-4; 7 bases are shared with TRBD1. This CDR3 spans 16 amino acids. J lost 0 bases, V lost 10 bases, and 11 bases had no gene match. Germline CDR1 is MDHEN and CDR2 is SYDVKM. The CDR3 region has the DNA TGTGCCATCCACGACAGGGCCTTCGCAACTAATGAAAAACTGTTTTTT. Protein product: CAIHDRAFATNEKLFF.

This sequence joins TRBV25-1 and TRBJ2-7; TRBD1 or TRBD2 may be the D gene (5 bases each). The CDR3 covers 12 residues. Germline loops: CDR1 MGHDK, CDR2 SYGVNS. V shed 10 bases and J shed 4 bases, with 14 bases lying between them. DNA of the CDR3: TGTGCCATCGGGTTGGGGGTATACGAGCAGTACTTC. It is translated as CAIGLGVYEQYF.

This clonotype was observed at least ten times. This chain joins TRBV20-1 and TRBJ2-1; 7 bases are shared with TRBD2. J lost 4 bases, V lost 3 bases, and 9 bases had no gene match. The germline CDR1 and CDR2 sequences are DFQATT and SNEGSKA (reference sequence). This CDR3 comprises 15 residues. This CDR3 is CSARAGLAVYNEQFF. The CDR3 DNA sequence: TGCAGTGCTAGGGCCGGCCTAGCGGTATACAATGAGCAGTTCTTC.

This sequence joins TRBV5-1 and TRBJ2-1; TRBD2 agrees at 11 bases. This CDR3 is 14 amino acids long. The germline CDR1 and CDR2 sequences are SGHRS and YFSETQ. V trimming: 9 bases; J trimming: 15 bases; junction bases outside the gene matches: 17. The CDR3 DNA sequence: TGCGCCATCGGCTCCGGGCTTAGCGGGAGGGTTGCGTTCTTC. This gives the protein CAIGSGLSGRVAFF.

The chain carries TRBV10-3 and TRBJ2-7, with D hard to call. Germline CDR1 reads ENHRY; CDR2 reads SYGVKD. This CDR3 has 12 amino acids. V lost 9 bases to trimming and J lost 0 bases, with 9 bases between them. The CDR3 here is CAIASLSYEQYF. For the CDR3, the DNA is TGTGCCATAGCGTCACTCTCCTACGAGCAGTACTTC.

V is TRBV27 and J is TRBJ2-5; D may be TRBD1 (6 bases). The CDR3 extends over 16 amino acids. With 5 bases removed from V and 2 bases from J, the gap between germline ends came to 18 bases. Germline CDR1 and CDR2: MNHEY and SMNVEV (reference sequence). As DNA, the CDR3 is TGTGCCAGCAGTCCGAGACGGACAGAACCTCAAGAGACCCAGTACTTC. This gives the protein CASSPRRTEPQETQYF.

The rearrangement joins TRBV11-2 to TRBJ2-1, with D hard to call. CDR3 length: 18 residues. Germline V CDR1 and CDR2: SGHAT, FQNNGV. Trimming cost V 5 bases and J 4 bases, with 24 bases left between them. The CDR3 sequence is CASSPERSTVWSYNEQFF. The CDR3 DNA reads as TGTGCCAGCAGCCCTGAAAGGTCGACGGTCTGGAGTTACAATGAGCAGTTCTTC.

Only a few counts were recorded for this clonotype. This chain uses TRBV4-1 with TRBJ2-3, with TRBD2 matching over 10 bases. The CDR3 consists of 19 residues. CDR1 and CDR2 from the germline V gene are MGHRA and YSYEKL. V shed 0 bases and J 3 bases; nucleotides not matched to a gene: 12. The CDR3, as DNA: TGCGCCAGCAGCCAAGATTCCGGTAGCGGGAGGTTGCGAACAGATACGCAGTATTTT. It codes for CASSQDSGSGRLRTDTQYF.

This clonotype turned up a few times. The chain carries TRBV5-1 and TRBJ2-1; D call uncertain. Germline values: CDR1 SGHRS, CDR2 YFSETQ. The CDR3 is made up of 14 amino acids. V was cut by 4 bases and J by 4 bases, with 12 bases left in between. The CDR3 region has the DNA TGCGCCAGCAGCCGCGACACCCTATACAATGAGCAGTTCTTC. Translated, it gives CASSRDTLYNEQFF.